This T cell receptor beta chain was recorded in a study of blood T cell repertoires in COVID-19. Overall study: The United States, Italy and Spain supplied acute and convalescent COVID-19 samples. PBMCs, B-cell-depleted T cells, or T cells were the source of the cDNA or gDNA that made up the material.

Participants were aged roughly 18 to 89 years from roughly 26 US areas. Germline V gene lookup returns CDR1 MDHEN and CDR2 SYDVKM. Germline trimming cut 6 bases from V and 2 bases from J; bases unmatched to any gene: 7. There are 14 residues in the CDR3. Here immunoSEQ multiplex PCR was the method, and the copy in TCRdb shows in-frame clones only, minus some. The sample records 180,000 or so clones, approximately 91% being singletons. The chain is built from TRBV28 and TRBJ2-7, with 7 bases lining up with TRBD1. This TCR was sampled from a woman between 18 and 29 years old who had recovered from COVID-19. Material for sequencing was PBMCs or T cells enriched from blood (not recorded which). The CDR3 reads CASSGQVRTYEQYF. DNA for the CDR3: TGTGCCAGCAGCGGACAGGTGCGGACCTACGAGCAGTACTTC.